The subject of this entry is one T cell receptor beta chain. This clonotype qualifies as medium-sized (0.01 to 0.1%). This clone's antigen is unknown. Per-base quality was not reported, and no clone a single base away is much larger than it. This entry comes from a study of type 1 regulatory T cells (TCRdb year 2021). The study in broad terms: An in vitro protocol by which a Tr1-enriched, alloantigen-specific CD4 T cell product named T-allo10 was generated was characterized in the study. T-allo10 was being evaluated clinically in patients with hematological malignancies who were receiving allogeneic hematopoietic stem cell transplantation.

CDR1 and CDR2, per the germline V gene, are SGHRS and YFSETQ. The CDR3, from cysteine to phenylalanine, totals 14 residues. The CDR3 DNA has 42 bases and is translated from base 1. Trimming costs V 6 bases and J 1 base, and their ends lie 13 bases apart. What the research found in general, with its limitations: A more restricted TCR repertoire was observed in Tr1 cells than in non-Tr1 cells, and this restriction was interpreted in the study as alloantigen-induced clonal expansion.

The sample was run on an Illumina MiSeq. TCRdb itself trimmed the public reads at Q25 with fastp, ran MiXCR and retained productive beta chains. For every CDR3 protein sequence, its rows merge into one entry that carries the most common genes and DNA. For this sample there are 35,000 to 50,000 distinct CDR3 sequences; less than 15% appear just once. The top ten hold over 7.5% of the sample. This TCR was sampled from a human donor in good health. Sequencing was done on a sample of cultured non-Tr1 T cells, either the whole culture or a sorted T cell fraction (not recorded which). This specimen's cell subset or site label, per the study, means: non-Tr1 population from the T-allo10 product. Recombination joined TRBV5-1 with TRBJ1-1; D gene: possibly TRBD1, on 5 matching bases. At the DNA level, the sequence is TGCGCCAGCACCCCGGGACCGACGAACACTGAAGCTTTCTTT. This codes for CASTPGPTNTEAFF.